Presented here are 18 T cell receptor beta chains from one specimen sequenced in a study of cytomegalovirus exposure and HLA in healthy donors. In the PCR, 60 Vbeta and 13 Jbeta primers were used. Method: immunoSEQ multiplex PCR; TCRdb's copy keeps in-frame clones and lacks some. The sample records 160,000 or so clones, about 80% being singletons. The specimen sequenced was PBMCs. Source of these receptors: a young man in good health and CMV-seropositive.

The chain combines TRBV5-6 with TRBJ2-7, with a possible D match to TRBD2 (5 bases). The germline CDR1 and CDR2 sequences are SGHDT and YYEEEE. Trimming took 0 bases from V and 1 from J, leaving 14 bases between them. This CDR3 spans 16 amino acids. The CDR3 protein is CASSLARAVESYEQYF. CDR3 nucleotides: TGTGCCAGCAGCTTGGCGAGAGCGGTAGAATCCTACGAGCAGTACTTC. The variable domain in full, completed from reference TRBV5-6 and TRBJ2-7, reads DAGVTQSPTHLIKTRGQQVTLRCSPKSGHDTVSWYQQALGQGPQFIFQYYEEEERQRGNFPDRFSGHQFPNYSSELNVNALLLGDSALYLCASSLARAVESYEQYFGPGTRLTVT.

This sequence joins TRBV5-4 and TRBJ2-2; 7 positions agree with TRBD1. Germline assignment: CDR1 SGHNT and CDR2 YYREEE (reference sequence). There are 14 residues in the CDR3. V was clipped by 2 bases and J by 9 bases; unmatched bases: 7. CDR3 sequence: CASSLRDRARELFF. In nucleotides, the CDR3 is TGTGCCAGCAGCTTACGAGACAGGGCCCGGGAGCTGTTTTTT. Based on the CDR3 plus reference TRBV5-4 and TRBJ2-2, the full variable domain is ETGVTQSPTHLIKTRGQQVTLRCSSQSGHNTVSWYQQALGQGPQFIFQYYREEENGRGNFPPRFSGLQFPNYSSELNVNALELDDSALYLCASSLRDRARELFFGEGSRLTVL.

V is TRBV27 and J is TRBJ1-5; D is unclear. Trimming pared 5 bases from V and 5 bases from J, leaving 10 bases between. From germline, CDR1 is MNHEY and CDR2 SMNVEV (reference sequence). The CDR3 consists of 13 residues. CDR3 DNA: TGTGCCAGCAGTCGACTCACGGATCAGCCCCAGCATTTT. Translation: CASSRLTDQPQHF.

The genes are TRBV6-5 and TRBJ1-1; D ambiguous. V lost 7 bases and J lost 4, with 10 bases in between. Germline CDR1 reads MNHEY; CDR2 reads SVGAGI. The CDR3 loop spans 12 amino acids. CDR3 in amino acids: CASNRAGTEAFF. CDR3 DNA: TGTGCCAGCAATAGGGCGGGCACTGAAGCTTTCTTT.

Comment on this clone: Its ends do not fully match the called genes, so a read error is possible. The chain uses TRBV11-2 and TRBJ2-7; TRBD2 matches at 9 bases. Germline V gene lookup returns CDR1 SGHAT and CDR2 FQNNGV. This CDR3 has 14 residues. The CDR3 nucleotides are TGTGCCAGCAGCACTACCGGGACTAGCTGGGTGAAGGACTTC. Protein: CASSTTGTSWVKDF.

V is TRBV29-1 and J is TRBJ2-1, with 14 positions matching TRBD2. Unmatched junction bases numbered 4, after V lost 5 bases and J lost 7 bases. The germline gives CDR1 SQVTM, CDR2 ANQGSEA. The CDR3 loop spans 14 amino acids. CDR3 in amino acids: CSVSGTSGRNEQFF. Written as DNA, the CDR3 is TGCAGCGTTTCCGGGACTAGCGGGAGAAATGAGCAGTTCTTC.

The chain links TRBV6-5 to TRBJ2-2; tentative D call: TRBD1 (5 bases). The CDR3 length is 14 residues. V lost 6 bases, J lost 0 bases, and 8 bases lay in between. Germline CDR1 reads MNHEY; CDR2 reads SVGAGI. The CDR3 region has the DNA TGTGCCAGCAGGCCGACAGCGAACACCGGGGAGCTGTTTTTT. This gives the protein CASRPTANTGELFF.

The genes are TRBV14 and TRBJ2-7; TRBD1 is a possible D gene (5 bases). The germline CDR1 and CDR2 sequences are SGHDN and FVKESK. Trimming stripped 4 bases from V and 3 bases from J, with 13 bases between. The CDR3 is 14 amino acids. CDR3 sequence (DNA): TGTGCCAGCAGCCCAAGGGGCGGTTTCTACGAGCAGTACTTC. Translation: CASSPRGGFYEQYF.

The V gene is TRBV4-1, the J gene TRBJ1-2; 7 nucleotides agree with TRBD1. The CDR3 loop spans 15 amino acids. CDR1 is MGHRA, CDR2 YSYEKL, per germline. V was pared by 4 bases and J by 3 bases, with 8 bases of the junction left unmatched. The CDR3 spells CASSLQGTDYYGYTF. The CDR3 bases are TGCGCCAGCAGCCTTCAGGGGACAGATTACTATGGCTACACCTTC.

This clone was counted a single time. V usage is TRBV10-3 and J usage is TRBJ2-5; 9 bases line up with TRBD1. With the DNA end fitting TRBJ2-7 better, the J assignment may be wrong. CDR3 length: 13 residues. Germline-derived CDR1 and CDR2 are ENHRY and SYGVKD. CDR3 amino acids: CAIRPGQGYEQYF. The CDR3 DNA is TGTGCCATCAGGCCGGGACAGGGCTACGAGCAGTACTTC.

The chain is built from TRBV28 and TRBJ2-5, with 9 bases lining up with TRBD1. The J call may be wrong; the DNA end is better matched by TRBJ2-7. Germline values: CDR1 MDHEN, CDR2 SYDVKM. The CDR3 extends over 13 amino acids. This CDR3 is CASRGTGSHEQYF. The CDR3 nucleotides are TGTGCCAGCAGGGGGACAGGGAGCCACGAGCAGTACTTC.

CDR3 DNA sequence: TGTGCCAGCAGCTTATCGGACAGACCTCCTAACTATGGCTACACCTTC. Translating gives CASSLSDRPPNYGYTF. V is TRBV7-9 and J is TRBJ1-2; the D gene is possibly TRBD1 (6 bases). V lost 2 bases and J 0 bases, leaving 13 bases between the germline ends. The germline V gene encodes CDR1 SEHNR and CDR2 FQNEAQ (reference sequence). This CDR3 has 16 amino acids.

V usage is TRBV10-3 and J usage is TRBJ2-5; TRBD1 agrees at 7 bases. The V gene end was trimmed by 4 bases and the J gene end by 2 bases; junction bases not matched to a gene: 22. CDR3 length equals 20 residues. CDR1 and CDR2 (germline): ENHRY, SYGVKD. The CDR3 loop is CAISAFGTAIPLVSQETQYF. The DNA of the CDR3 is TGTGCCATCAGTGCATTCGGGACAGCTATTCCTCTTGTTTCACAAGAGACCCAGTACTTC.

V gene TRBV6-1 combines with J gene TRBJ2-2; weak D call: TRBD1 (5 bases). The V gene's germline CDR1 is MNHNS and CDR2 SASEGT. The CDR3 length is 15 residues. The V and J ends lost 0 bases and 4 bases respectively, with 9 bases between them. The CDR3 reads CASSEAAGPTGELFF. In DNA, the CDR3 is TGTGCCAGCAGTGAAGCTGCAGGGCCCACCGGGGAGCTGTTTTTT.

The rearrangement links TRBV2 to TRBJ1-4; 7 bases line up with TRBD1. J gave up 4 bases and V 6 bases, and 5 bases lay outside the gene matches. The CDR3 is 14 residues long. Germline V lookup: CDR1 SNHLY, CDR2 FYNNEI. The CDR3 nucleotides are TGTGCCAGCAGCGCGACAGGGATTAATGAAAAACTGTTTTTT. As protein: CASSATGINEKLFF. Full variable domain (rest looked up from reference TRBV2 and TRBJ1-4): EPEVTQTPSHQVTQMGQEVILRCVPISNHLYFYWYRQILGQKVEFLVSFYNNEISEKSEIFDDQFSVERPDGSNFTLKIRSTKLEDSAMYFCASSATGINEKLFFGSGTQLSVL.

The chain employs TRBV10-2 and TRBJ1-5; TRBD1 is a possible D gene (6 bases). V gave up 4 bases and J gave up 7 bases, with 14 bases separating them. Germline values: CDR1 WSHSY, CDR2 SAAADI. This CDR3 region has 14 residues. CDR3 DNA sequence: TGCGCCAGCAGTGTTGCAGGGGCGGTGCAGCCCCAGCATTTT. This encodes CASSVAGAVQPQHF.

The CDR3 nucleotides read TGTGCCAGCAGTGGCCCGGGGTATAGCAATCAGCCCCAGCATTTT. The encoded protein is CASSGPGYSNQPQHF. V usage is TRBV28 and J usage is TRBJ1-5; D gene unclear. CDR1 is MDHEN, CDR2 SYDVKM, per germline. The V and J ends lost 5 bases and 0 bases respectively, with 11 bases between them. CDR3 length: 15 residues.

A few counts support this clone. The chain carries TRBV6-6 and TRBJ1-2; no definite D call. V dropped 5 bases and J dropped 0 bases, with 13 bases sitting between them. Germline assignment: CDR1 MNHNY and CDR2 SVGAGI (reference sequence). There are 15 residues in the CDR3. In DNA form, the CDR3 reads TGTGCCAGCAGTACGCGAAACAGAGCTAACTATGGCTACACCTTC. Its translation is CASSTRNRANYGYTF.